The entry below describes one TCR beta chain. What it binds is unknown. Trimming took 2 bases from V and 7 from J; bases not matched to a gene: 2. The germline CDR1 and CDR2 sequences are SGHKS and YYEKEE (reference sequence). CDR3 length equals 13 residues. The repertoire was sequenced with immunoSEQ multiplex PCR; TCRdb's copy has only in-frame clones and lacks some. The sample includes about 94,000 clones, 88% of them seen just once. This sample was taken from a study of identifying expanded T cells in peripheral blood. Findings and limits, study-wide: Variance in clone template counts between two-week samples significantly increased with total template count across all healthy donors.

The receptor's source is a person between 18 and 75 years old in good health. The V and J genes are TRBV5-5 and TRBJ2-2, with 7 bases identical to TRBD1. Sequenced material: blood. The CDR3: CASSFQGDGELFF. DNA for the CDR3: TGTGCCAGCAGCTTTCAGGGGGACGGGGAGCTGTTTTTT.